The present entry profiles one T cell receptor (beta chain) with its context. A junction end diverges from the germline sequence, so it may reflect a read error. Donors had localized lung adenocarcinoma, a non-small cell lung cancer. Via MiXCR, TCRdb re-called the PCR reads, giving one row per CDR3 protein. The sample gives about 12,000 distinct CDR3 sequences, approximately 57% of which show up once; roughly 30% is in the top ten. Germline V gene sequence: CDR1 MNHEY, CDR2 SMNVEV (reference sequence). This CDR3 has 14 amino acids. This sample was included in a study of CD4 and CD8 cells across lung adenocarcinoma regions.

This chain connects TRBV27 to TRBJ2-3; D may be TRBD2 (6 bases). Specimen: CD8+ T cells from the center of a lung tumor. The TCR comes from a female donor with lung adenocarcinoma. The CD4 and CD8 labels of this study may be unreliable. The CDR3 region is CAGSGPRATNMQYF. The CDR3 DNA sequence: TGTGCCGGCAGCGGGCCTAGAGCCACAAATATGCAGTATTTT.